This is a list of T cell receptor beta chains from one sample in a study of identical twins. TCRdb re-called the 5' RACE reads with MiXCR, one entry per CDR3 protein. The sample includes 600,000 to 700,000 distinct CDR3 sequences, 21% of them seen just once. These data were likewise used in another study, on T cells expressing NK-cell markers.

The sample taken for sequencing was PBMCs. These receptors all come from a woman younger than 30 in good health. Each CDR3 is given with its conserved first and last residue.

V	J	CDR3
TRBV20-1	TRBJ2-1	CSATRGLAGGGEQFF
TRBV20-1	TRBJ2-7	CSANRHDEQYF
TRBV27	TRBJ1-2	CASSPTPDRGGYGYTF
TRBV12-3/TRBV12-4	TRBJ1-6	CASSSGTGISPLHF
TRBV7-9	TRBJ1-4	CASSLPRDRRGQLFF
TRBV5-1	TRBJ2-7	CASSPGTVEYEQYF
TRBV12-3/TRBV12-4	TRBJ2-7	CASSPDPDPYEQYF
TRBV9	TRBJ1-2	CASSAGTGLSYGYTF
TRBV6-1	TRBJ2-3	CASGTTGGFFTDTQYF
TRBV10-3	TRBJ2-5	CAIARTEETQYF
TRBV6-1	TRBJ2-1	CASTPIPLYNEQFF
TRBV6-1	TRBJ1-3	CASRTGFAASGNTIYF
TRBV7-9	TRBJ2-5	CASSLVDSGGTQYF
TRBV12-3/TRBV12-4	TRBJ2-7	CASRLTGRAYEQYF
TRBV3-1	TRBJ2-7	CASSTTGDVYEQYF
TRBV12-3/TRBV12-4	TRBJ2-2	CASSFSRGGTGELFF
TRBV9	TRBJ2-1	CASSPGGSVEYNEQFF
TRBV7-9	TRBJ2-5	CASSLSTQETQYF
TRBV7-8	TRBJ1-5	CASSLSLQPQHF
TRBV5-1	TRBJ1-1	CASSLDAGTSFEAFF
TRBV12-3/TRBV12-4	TRBJ1-2	CASSFWVDGYTF
TRBV3-1	TRBJ2-7	CASSQDWGHRSDEQYF
TRBV20-1	TRBJ2-3	CSARDWTSGRLNTQYF
TRBV12-3/TRBV12-4	TRBJ2-7	CASSSGTKGYF
TRBV20-1	TRBJ2-7	CSAPRLTSGNEQYF
TRBV20-1	TRBJ2-5	CSARALVKETQYF
TRBV2	TRBJ1-5	CASSGVFGQPQHF
TRBV11-2	TRBJ2-1	CASRDSSSYNEQFF
TRBV5-1	TRBJ2-7	CASSLSGGPNTYEQYF
TRBV15	TRBJ2-3	CATSPTGLNTDTQYF
TRBV29-1	TRBJ2-1	CSVVGQKANEQFF
TRBV10-3	TRBJ2-5	CATGTSGRLETQYF
TRBV20-1	TRBJ2-7	CSARMTGGYEQYF
TRBV29-1	TRBJ2-2	CSVSGLAGGPGTGELFF
TRBV15	TRBJ2-5	CATSETGGGETQYF
TRBV11-2	TRBJ2-3	CASSLVSGGVDTQYF
TRBV20-1	TRBJ2-7	CSASGDREVEQYF
TRBV12-3/TRBV12-4	TRBJ2-7	CASSLEGARYEQYF
TRBV6-5	TRBJ2-1	CASSYPRGGSYNEQFF
TRBV29-1	TRBJ2-4	CSVFPGQGMYIQYF
TRBV5-1	TRBJ2-1	CASSLGDRIYNEQFF
TRBV27	TRBJ2-3	CASRLAGGFTDTQYF
TRBV20-1	TRBJ2-3	CSARDLLTDTQYF
TRBV7-8	TRBJ2-1	CASSWRGSYNEQFF
TRBV15	TRBJ2-1	CATSRGLALDNEQFF
TRBV7-8	TRBJ1-1	CASSLERGGLTEAFF
TRBV6-5	TRBJ2-5	CASSYSISRFRQETQYF
TRBV20-1	TRBJ2-1	CSARDWRGRYNEQFF
TRBV7-9	TRBJ2-5	CASSFNPNWYQETQYF
TRBV6-1	TRBJ1-3	CASSQPSFSGNTIYF
TRBV27	TRBJ2-1	CASSYRVPGLAGHQIF
TRBV20-1	TRBJ1-3	CSARDLEDLRSGNTIYF
TRBV7-2	TRBJ2-7	CASSLWEGSYEQYF
TRBV12-3/TRBV12-4	TRBJ2-5	CASSKLAGVGTQYF
TRBV24-1	TRBJ2-5	CATSDGTEETQYF
TRBV10-3	TRBJ2-2	CAISGSGGAGELFF
TRBV2	TRBJ1-4	CASSEMGGVDEKLFF